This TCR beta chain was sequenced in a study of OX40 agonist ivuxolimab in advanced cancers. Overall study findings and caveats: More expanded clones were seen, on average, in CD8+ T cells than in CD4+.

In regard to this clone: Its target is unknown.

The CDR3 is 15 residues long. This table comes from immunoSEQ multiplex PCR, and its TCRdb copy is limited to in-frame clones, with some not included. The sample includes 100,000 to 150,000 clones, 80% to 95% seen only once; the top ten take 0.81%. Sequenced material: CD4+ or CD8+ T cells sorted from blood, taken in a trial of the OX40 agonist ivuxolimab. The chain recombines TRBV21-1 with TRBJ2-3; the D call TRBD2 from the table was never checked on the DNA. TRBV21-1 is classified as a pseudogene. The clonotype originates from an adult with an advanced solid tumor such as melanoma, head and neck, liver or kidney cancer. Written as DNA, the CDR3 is TGTGCCAGCAGCGCCCGGCGGGGGGAGGCGGATACGCAGTATTTT. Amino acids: CASSARRGEADTQYF.